This T cell receptor (beta chain) was sequenced for a study of shared clonotypes between healthy human individuals. Study in general: Three plates each covered CD4 naive and memory; CD8 naive two, CD8 memory one.

CD45RO-negative CD8 cells positively selected for CCR7 made up the naive population, which excluded terminally differentiated effector memory CD45RA+ cells. Germline V gene lookup returns CDR1 SGHTA and CDR2 FQGNSA. This CDR3 contains 16 residues. V was clipped by 5 bases and J by 3 bases; unmatched bases: 4. Study-level findings and limits: The naive CD4 repertoires of several donors were compared, and around 4.9% of clonotypes were shared.

Clones were read by immunoSEQ multiplex PCR, and TCRdb kept only the in-frame ones, dropping some. The repertoire holds about 2 million clones, with about 95% as singletons. On this clone itself: Its specificity is not known. A read error may be the cause here, since a much bigger clone is one base away.

Source material: naive CD8+ T cells sorted from blood. The receptor was isolated from a man between 18 and 35 years old in good health. The chain recombines TRBV7-2 with TRBJ2-3; the match to TRBD2 covers 14 bases. The CDR3 loop is CASSGTSGGGTDTQYF. CDR3 nucleotide sequence: TGTGCCAGCAGCGGGACTAGCGGGGGTGGGACAGATACGCAGTATTTT.